These 32 T cell receptor beta chains were all obtained from the same sample, sequenced in a study of Graves' ophthalmopathy and Graves' hyperthyroidism. From RNA, the CDR3 regions of TCR beta chains were amplified and sequenced. An initial RT-PCR round employing HTBI primers preceded a second-round multiplex PCR. Using its own MiXCR run on the multiplex PCR reads, TCRdb lists one record per CDR3 protein. The sample lists about 340,000 distinct CDR3 sequences; roughly 15% were seen once. The specimen sequenced was peripheral blood. These TCRs come from an adult man with Graves' ophthalmopathy.

This clonotype came up many times. The chain is built from TRBV10-3 and TRBJ2-5; D is unclear. Germline V lookup: CDR1 ENHRY, CDR2 SYGVKD. Trimming removed 2 bases at V and 4 bases at J, with 2 bases between. The CDR3 totals 11 residues. The CDR3 sequence: CAISEGETQYF. For the CDR3, the DNA is TGTGCCATCAGTGAGGGAGAGACCCAGTACTTC.

This clonotype was seen repeatedly, ten times or more. The CDR3 is CASSLAGGGGSGYTF. CDR3 DNA sequence: TGTGCCAGCAGCTTAGCCGGGGGAGGGGGTTCTGGCTACACCTTC. V is TRBV7-2 and J is TRBJ1-2; perhaps TRBD1 as D (6 bases). This CDR3 is 15 amino acids long. Per the germline V gene, CDR1 is SGHTA and CDR2 is FQGNSA. Trimming removed 0 bases from V and 7 bases from J, with 15 bases in between.

At least ten counts were recorded for this clonotype. V usage is TRBV5-1 and J usage is TRBJ2-6; possibly TRBD2 for D (7 bases). This CDR3 comprises 19 residues. Trimming removed 2 bases at V and 0 bases at J, with 18 bases between. Looked up from germline, CDR1 is SGHRS and CDR2 is YFSETQ. CDR3 sequence: CASSFGSGGGSSGANVLTF. The CDR3 nucleotides read TGCGCCAGCAGCTTTGGTTCTGGGGGCGGGAGCTCTGGGGCCAACGTCCTGACTTTC.

This clonotype occurred many times. The chain carries TRBV11-2 and TRBJ2-7; D not resolved. This CDR3 has 11 amino acids. Trimming took 5 bases from V and 7 from J, leaving 9 bases between them. The germline V gene has CDR1 SGHAT and CDR2 FQNNGV. CDR3 loop: CASSNVQEQYF. The CDR3 DNA is TGTGCCAGCAGCAACGTGCAAGAGCAGTACTTC.

This clonotype was seen repeatedly, ten times or more. The gene calls are TRBV19 and TRBJ1-5, with D unresolved. Between the trimmed V and J ends, which lost 3 bases and 3 bases, there was a span of 6 bases. The CDR3 extends over 13 amino acids. In germline, CDR1 is LNHDA, CDR2 SQIVND (reference sequence). CDR3 in amino acids: CASSITINQPQHF. Here the CDR3 DNA reads TGTGCCAGTAGTATTACTATCAATCAGCCCCAGCATTTT.

This clonotype was counted at least ten times. The V gene is TRBV3-1, the J gene TRBJ1-2, with TRBD1 matching over 9 bases. The length of the CDR3 is 13 residues. Germline CDR1 is LGHDT and CDR2 is YNNKEL (reference sequence). Losses at the gene ends were 4 bases for V and 8 bases for J; bases not matched to a gene: 5. The chain's CDR3 is CASSPSTGGGYTF. Here the CDR3 DNA reads TGTGCCAGCAGCCCCTCGACAGGGGGAGGCTACACCTTC.

This clonotype was seen many times. Here the CDR3 DNA reads TGTGCCAGCTCACCGATCGACTCGGGGGAGACCCAGTACTTC. Protein sequence: CASSPIDSGETQYF. The chain combines TRBV18 with TRBJ2-5; tentatively, D is TRBD2 (5 bases). This CDR3 contains 14 residues. V lost 3 bases and J 5 bases, leaving 13 bases between the germline ends. Germline values: CDR1 KGHSH, CDR2 LQKENI.

This clonotype was seen at least ten times. This chain links TRBV4-1 with TRBJ2-4; TRBD1 is a possible D gene (6 bases). This CDR3 has 16 residues. Germline V gene data show CDR1 as MGHRA and CDR2 as YSYEKL. Between the trimmed V and J ends, which lost 2 bases and 0 bases, there was a span of 11 bases. The CDR3 nucleotides read TGCGCCAGCAGCCAAATGGGACAACCAGCCAAAAACATTCAGTACTTC. This sequence encodes CASSQMGQPAKNIQYF.

V is TRBV6-1 and J is TRBJ1-5; TRBD1 is a possible D gene (5 bases). The CDR3 consists of 14 residues. CDR1 and CDR2 (germline): MNHNS, SASEGT. V lost 4 bases and J lost 0, with 7 bases in between. CDR3 region: CASSGDDSNQPQHF. CDR3 sequence (DNA): TGTGCCAGCAGTGGGGACGATAGCAATCAGCCCCAGCATTTT.

A word on this clonotype: The CDR3 does not end in the conserved phenylalanine or tryptophan, so this is likely a read error. The genes are TRBV3-1 and TRBJ2-5, with a tentative D call TRBD1 (5 bases). V was cut by 4 bases and J by 5 bases, with 8 bases left in between. Germline values: CDR1 LGHDT, CDR2 YNNKEL (reference sequence). The CDR3 runs to 12 residues. DNA for the CDR3: TGTGCCAGCAGCCCTGGGGCGGAGACCCAGTACCTC. Residues: CASSPGAETQYL.

This clonotype was seen at least ten times. V is TRBV27 and J is TRBJ2-7; the D gene is possibly TRBD2 (5 bases). Germline V lookup: CDR1 MNHEY, CDR2 SMNVEV (reference sequence). The V end lost 3 bases, the J end lost 0 bases, and 12 bases lay between the germline ends. CDR3 length: 15 residues. CDR3 in amino acids: CASSFIGERSYEQYF. In nucleotides, the CDR3 is TGTGCCAGCAGTTTTATCGGGGAGCGCTCCTACGAGCAGTACTTC.

In this sample, this clonotype turned up many times. The CDR3 sequence is CASSPDLVPETQYF. The DNA of the CDR3 is TGTGCCAGCAGCCCAGATCTGGTGCCAGAGACCCAGTACTTC. The V gene is TRBV7-9, the J gene TRBJ2-5; D call uncertain. The length of the CDR3 is 14 residues. Trimming stripped 5 bases from V and 4 bases from J, with 14 bases between. CDR1 SEHNR and CDR2 FQNEAQ come from the germline V gene (reference sequence).

This clonotype was observed at least ten times. The chain carries TRBV2 and TRBJ1-1; 7 bases are shared with TRBD1. Germline V gives CDR1 SNHLY, CDR2 FYNNEI. Trimming took 5 bases from V and 3 from J; bases not matched to a gene: 3. The CDR3 consists of 13 residues. The CDR3 sequence is CASSRDSYTEAFF. In DNA form, the CDR3 reads TGTGCCAGCAGTCGGGACAGCTACACTGAAGCTTTCTTT.

V is TRBV24-1 and J is TRBJ2-5; a weak D match, TRBD2 (6 bases). V lost 2 bases, J lost 5 bases, and 14 bases lay in between. The CDR3 length is 15 residues. CDR1 is KGHDR and CDR2 is SFDVKD in the germline V gene. The CDR3 region has the DNA TGTGCCACCAGTGATTGGAGGGGCAGGCTTGAGACCCAGTACTTC. Its protein product is CATSDWRGRLETQYF.

The J gene is TRBJ2-7, the V gene TRBV7-2; 7 bases are shared with TRBD1. The CDR3 loop spans 15 amino acids. CDR1 SGHTA and CDR2 FQGNSA come from the germline V gene. The V gene end was trimmed by 1 base and the J gene end by 6 bases; junction bases not matched to a gene: 9. The CDR3 DNA follows: TGTGCCAGCAGCTTAGTGACAGGGCCCCTTACCGAGCAGTACTTC. Protein: CASSLVTGPLTEQYF.

This clonotype was observed at least ten times. V gene TRBV3-1 combines with J gene TRBJ1-3; D perhaps matches TRBD1 (6 bases). The germline V gene encodes CDR1 LGHDT and CDR2 YNNKEL (reference sequence). This CDR3 is 15 amino acids long. The V and J ends lost 4 bases and 0 bases respectively, with 10 bases between them. The DNA for the CDR3 is TGTGCCAGCAGCCGCGACAGGTTCTCTGGAAACACCATATATTTT. Its protein is CASSRDRFSGNTIYF.

The genes are TRBV6-1 and TRBJ2-5; 10 bases align to TRBD1. Germline V lookup: CDR1 MNHNS, CDR2 SASEGT. V gave up 6 bases and J gave up 4 bases; unmatched junction bases: 5. The CDR3 extends over 14 amino acids. The CDR3 DNA reads as TGTGCCAGCAGGCGGGACAGGGGACCAGAGACCCAGTACTTC. Residues: CASRRDRGPETQYF.

This clonotype was picked up many times. This chain joins TRBV7-2 and TRBJ1-1, with 9 bases aligning to TRBD1. The CDR3 has 15 amino acids. CDR1 SGHTA and CDR2 FQGNSA come from the germline V gene. V lost 5 bases to trimming and J lost 5 bases; unmatched junction nucleotides: 9. The CDR3 here is CASSVLQGAWTEAFF. For the CDR3, the DNA is TGTGCCAGCAGCGTCTTACAGGGGGCGTGGACTGAAGCTTTCTTT.

This clonotype was detected ten times or more. The CDR3 sequence: CASSWSYGYTF. The CDR3 nucleotides read TGTGCCAGCAGCTGGTCCTATGGCTACACCTTC. The chain is built from TRBV5-6 and TRBJ1-2; D unresolved. The germline V gene encodes CDR1 SGHDT and CDR2 YYEEEE. The CDR3 covers 11 residues. Trimming took off 3 bases at V and 4 bases at J, with 4 bases between the two ends. The complete variable domain, with remaining parts taken from reference TRBV5-6 and TRBJ1-2, reads DAGVTQSPTHLIKTRGQQVTLRCSPKSGHDTVSWYQQALGQGPQFIFQYYEEEERQRGNFPDRFSGHQFPNYSSELNVNALLLGDSALYLCASSWSYGYTFGSGTRLTVV.

Of note for this clonotype: A much larger clone differs by one base, so this may be a read error. The chain employs TRBV9 and TRBJ2-5; D gene uncertain. With 5 bases removed from V and 1 base from J, the gap between germline ends came to 12 bases. CDR1 and CDR2 (germline): SGDLS, YYNGEE. The CDR3 covers 14 residues. CDR3 residues: CASRVLATQETQYF. DNA of the CDR3: TGTGCCAGCAGGGTACTGGCCACCCAAGAGACCCAGTACTTC.

V is TRBV4-1 and J is TRBJ2-7; the match to TRBD2 covers 13 bases. Trimming at V came to 0 bases and at J to 3 bases, leaving 5 bases not matched to a gene. Germline V gene sequence: CDR1 MGHRA, CDR2 YSYEKL. The CDR3 runs to 17 residues. In DNA, the CDR3 is TGCGCCAGCAGCCAAGAAGGCGGACTAGCGGGGGACTACGAGCAGTACTTC. Translating gives CASSQEGGLAGDYEQYF.

This clonotype was seen ten or more times. The V and J genes are TRBV5-1 and TRBJ2-5; D possibly corresponds to TRBD2 (7 bases). Deletions cut 0 bases from V and 5 bases from J, with 20 bases between. Germline-derived CDR1 and CDR2 are SGHRS and YFSETQ. The CDR3 runs to 17 residues. The CDR3 is CASSLGSFGGAEETQYF. The DNA for the CDR3 is TGCGCCAGCAGCTTGGGTTCCTTTGGGGGGGCCGAGGAGACCCAGTACTTC.

This clonotype was seen many times. The rearrangement joins TRBV12-3 or TRBV12-4 to TRBJ1-1, with D uncertain. The CDR3 sequence is 14 residues long. The V gene lost 4 bases and the J gene lost 6 bases, with 15 bases spanning the gap. In DNA, the CDR3 is TGTGCCAGCAGTTATTCAGGTACCCACGCTGAAGCTTTCTTT. It yields the protein CASSYSGTHAEAFF.

This clonotype was seen repeatedly, ten times or more. The gene calls are TRBV12-3 or TRBV12-4 and TRBJ2-7; 9 bases line up with TRBD1. The CDR3 runs 14 residues. V trimming: 6 bases; J trimming: 1 base; junction bases outside the gene matches: 4. CDR3 sequence (DNA): TGTGCCAGCAGCACCGGGACAGGGTCCTACGAGCAGTACTTC. This sequence encodes CASSTGTGSYEQYF.

The chain has TRBV2 and TRBJ1-5, with D uncertain. Germline loops: CDR1 SNHLY, CDR2 FYNNEI. This CDR3 has 15 residues. With 5 bases removed from V and 4 bases from J, the gap between germline ends came to 15 bases. The CDR3 sequence is CASSREDPRNQPQHF. The CDR3 DNA sequence: TGTGCCAGCAGTAGGGAGGACCCCCGTAATCAGCCCCAGCATTTT.

This clonotype was seen many times. The chain has TRBV7-2 and TRBJ2-7; D is ambiguous. Looked up from germline, CDR1 is SGHTA and CDR2 is FQGNSA. The germline V and J ends were trimmed by 4 bases and 3 bases, with 10 bases remaining between them. The length of the CDR3 is 13 residues. The CDR3 coding sequence is TGTGCCAGCAGCTACAGTTTCGACTACGAGCAGTACTTC. The encoded protein is CASSYSFDYEQYF.

This clonotype was counted ten times or more. The chain combines TRBV5-6 with TRBJ1-6, with 7 bases lining up with TRBD1. This CDR3 contains 14 residues. Per germline, CDR1 SGHDT and CDR2 YYEEEE. Unmatched junction bases numbered 5, after V lost 4 bases and J lost 7 bases. CDR3 residues: CASSADRRNSPLHF. CDR3 coding DNA: TGTGCCAGCAGCGCGGACAGGCGGAATTCACCCCTCCACTTT.

This clonotype was recorded at least ten times. The chain links TRBV6-2 or TRBV6-3 to TRBJ1-6; D may be TRBD1 (5 bases). The CDR3 loop spans 14 amino acids. The V end was cut by 2 bases, the J end by 5 bases, with 7 bases between. Germline V gives CDR1 MNHEY, CDR2 SVGEGT. CDR3 region: CASSYGQDNSPLHF. CDR3 in DNA: TGTGCCAGCAGTTACGGACAAGATAATTCACCCCTCCACTTT.

This clonotype was found a few times. This chain uses TRBV2 with TRBJ2-7; D tentatively fits TRBD1 or TRBD2 (5 bases each). Trimming shortened V by 6 bases and J by 1 base, and 16 bases separated the two germline ends. Germline CDR1 SNHLY, CDR2 FYNNEI. This CDR3 has 15 residues. CDR3 in amino acids: CASRAGTYRSYEQYF. CDR3 bases: TGTGCCAGCAGGGCAGGGACGTATCGGTCCTACGAGCAGTACTTC.

Many counts were recorded for this clonotype. J is TRBJ2-7 and V is TRBV7-8; tentatively, D is TRBD1 (5 bases). The CDR3 consists of 13 residues. Germline CDR1 and CDR2: SGHVS and FQNEAQ. V was pared by 3 bases and J by 5 bases, with 11 bases between. The CDR3 sequence: CASSLQGHDEQYF. The DNA for the CDR3 is TGTGCCAGCAGCTTGCAGGGTCACGACGAGCAGTACTTC.

The chain uses TRBV6-2 or TRBV6-3 and TRBJ1-1; D uncertain. Trimming took 0 bases from V and 6 from J, leaving 20 bases between them. Germline V gene data show CDR1 as MNHEY and CDR2 as SVGEGT. This CDR3 is 17 amino acids long. CDR3 region: CASSYSMGAGSDAEAFF. The DNA of the CDR3 is TGTGCCAGCAGTTACTCGATGGGAGCTGGGTCGGATGCTGAAGCTTTCTTT.

The V gene is TRBV12-3 or TRBV12-4, the J gene TRBJ1-1; 10 bases line up with TRBD1. The CDR3 totals 13 residues. V trimming: 4 bases; J trimming: 11 bases; junction bases outside the gene matches: 7. The CDR3 spells CASSWGDRGTAFF. The CDR3 DNA reads as TGTGCCAGCAGTTGGGGGGACAGGGGAACGGCTTTCTTT.